Shown below are 11 T cell receptor beta chains from a single sample sequenced in a study of CD8+CD57+ T cells in acquired aplastic anemia. TCR beta VDJ and CDR3 profiling used genomic DNA as template. MiXCR, applied by TCRdb to the reads, yields one record per CDR3 protein. Of under 250,000 distinct CDR3 sequences listed, around 32% are singletons. Sequenced input: sorted CD4+, CD8+, or CD8+CD57+ T cells (not recorded which) from PBMCs. The receptors were sampled from a human donor in good health, serving as a control.

This clonotype was seen just once. The chain links TRBV7-3 to TRBJ2-3, with 9 nucleotides matching TRBD2. CDR3 length: 16 residues. V was clipped by 6 bases and J by 6 bases; unmatched bases: 13. Germline V lookup: CDR1 SGHTA, CDR2 FQGTGA. For the CDR3, the DNA is TGTGCCAGCAGTTCGACTAGCGGAGGGGGAGACGATACGCAGTATTTT. Its translation: CASSSTSGGGDDTQYF.

This chain links TRBV20-1 with TRBJ1-5; possible D gene TRBD1, 5 bases. The CDR3 sequence is 15 residues long. Germline values: CDR1 DFQATT, CDR2 SNEGSKA (reference sequence). The V end lost 1 base, the J end lost 2 bases, and 12 bases lay between the germline ends. In DNA form, the CDR3 reads TGCAGTGCTAGAGTTGGGGGTGTTGGCAATCAGCCCCAGCATTTT. Protein: CSARVGGVGNQPQHF.

V and J are TRBV10-3 and TRBJ2-5; no reliable D call. The CDR3 is made up of 12 amino acids. The germline CDR1 and CDR2 sequences are ENHRY and SYGVKD. The V and J ends lost 5 bases and 1 base respectively, with 5 bases between them. CDR3 region: CAISSTQETQYF. CDR3 DNA: TGTGCCATCAGTTCCACCCAAGAGACCCAGTACTTC.

The V call is TRBV29-1, the J call TRBJ1-1; D gene uncertain. The germline V and J ends were trimmed by 3 bases and 0 bases, with 8 bases remaining between them. The CDR3 loop spans 13 amino acids. Germline CDR1 and CDR2: SQVTM and ANQGSEA. CDR3 coding DNA: TGCAGCGTTGAGGGTCGCCTGAACACTGAAGCTTTCTTT. Translation: CSVEGRLNTEAFF.

This clonotype was recorded many times. This chain links TRBV9 with TRBJ2-7; D is undetermined. Germline-derived CDR1 and CDR2 are SGDLS and YYNGEE. With 0 bases removed from V and 0 bases from J, the gap between germline ends came to 7 bases. This CDR3 comprises 14 residues. CDR3 DNA sequence: TGTGCCAGCAGCGTAGGCACAGTCTCCTACGAGCAGTACTTC. Protein sequence: CASSVGTVSYEQYF.

This clonotype was found many times. The chain uses TRBV4-1 and TRBJ1-6; D is unclear. V lost 3 bases and J lost 10, with 13 bases in between. The CDR3 runs 14 residues. CDR1 MGHRA and CDR2 YSYEKL come from the germline V gene. The CDR3 DNA is TGCGCCAGCAGCCATCTTCTCTCAGAATCACCCCTCCACTTT. Translated, it gives CASSHLLSESPLHF.

In its sample, this clonotype was seen a few times. V usage is TRBV5-1 and J usage is TRBJ1-1; TRBD1 aligns across 10 bases. V dropped 4 bases and J dropped 5; count of bases not matched to a gene: 8. The CDR3 loop spans 15 amino acids. CDR1 is SGHRS and CDR2 is YFSETQ in the germline V gene. CDR3 bases: TGCGCCAGCAGCCCCCGACAGGGGGCTTTGACTGAAGCTTTCTTT. Amino acid sequence: CASSPRQGALTEAFF.

Ten or more counts support this clonotype. V gene TRBV4-1 combines with J gene TRBJ1-5; D possibly corresponds to TRBD1 (6 bases). V lost 3 bases to trimming and J lost 5 bases, with 14 bases between them. Per the germline V gene, CDR1 is MGHRA and CDR2 is YSYEKL. The CDR3 consists of 15 residues. In DNA form, the CDR3 reads TGCGCCAGCAGCCACTTGACAGGCCGTCATCAGCCCCAGCATTTT. Translation: CASSHLTGRHQPQHF.

This clonotype occurred many times. The chain has TRBV7-2 and TRBJ1-3; the D gene is possibly TRBD1 (5 bases). The CDR3 runs 14 residues. Germline V lookup: CDR1 SGHTA, CDR2 FQGNSA. V was trimmed by 1 base and J by 4 bases, leaving 8 bases between them. For the CDR3, the DNA is TGTGCCAGCAGCTTAGTGGGGCAGGGAAACACCATATATTTT. Amino acid sequence: CASSLVGQGNTIYF.

Ten or more counts support this clonotype. The chain employs TRBV6-6 and TRBJ2-3; TRBD2 might be the D (5 bases). Germline CDR1 MNHNY, CDR2 SVGAGI (reference sequence). V lost 6 bases, J lost 0 bases, and 7 bases lay in between. The CDR3 runs 13 residues. CDR3 loop: CASRRTSTDTQYF. The CDR3 coding sequence is TGTGCCAGCAGGCGGACTAGCACAGATACGCAGTATTTT.

At least ten counts were recorded for this clonotype. V is TRBV6-1 and J is TRBJ2-7, with D perhaps matching TRBD2 (5 bases). Germline loops: CDR1 MNHNS, CDR2 SASEGT. V was trimmed by 5 bases and J by 1 base, leaving 12 bases between them. The CDR3 is made up of 14 amino acids. The CDR3 spells CASSTTGLSYEQYF. DNA of the CDR3: TGTGCCAGCAGTACGACGGGGTTGTCCTACGAGCAGTACTTC.